The 9 T cell receptor beta chains listed next were all sequenced from one sample in a study of T cells in localized non-small cell lung cancer. Measured with immunoSEQ multiplex PCR; TCRdb has only the in-frame clones, and not every one. The repertoire consists of 55,000 to 75,000 clones, with approximately 87% occurring once and the leading ten covering 20% to 25%. Source: peripheral blood, taken before any cancer treatment. All receptors derive from a male donor aged 60 or over with stage III squamous cell lung carcinoma.

The CDR3 loop reads CASNFRNQPQHF. The DNA of the CDR3 is TGTGCCAGCAACTTCCGGAATCAGCCCCAGCATTTT. The V gene is TRBV6-5, the J gene TRBJ1-5, with D uncertain. Germline V gene data show CDR1 as MNHEY and CDR2 as SVGAGI. Trimming stripped 7 bases from V and 4 bases from J, with 8 bases between. The CDR3 is 12 amino acids.

There are a few counts of this clone. The chain couples TRBV18 to TRBJ2-2, with TRBD1 matching 7 bases. The CDR3 covers 15 residues. CDR1 is KGHSH and CDR2 is LQKENI in the germline V gene. The ends lost 8 bases at V and 1 base at J; junction bases unmatched: 7. CDR3 DNA sequence: TGTGCCAGCACGACGGGACAGCAGAACACCGGGGAGCTGTTTTTT. Its protein product is CASTTGQQNTGELFF.

This sequence joins TRBV7-2 and TRBJ1-2, with a possible D match to TRBD1 (5 bases). Germline V gene sequence: CDR1 SGHTA, CDR2 FQGNSA. The germline V and J ends were trimmed by 3 bases and 0 bases, with 11 bases remaining between them. CDR3 length: 15 residues. In DNA form, the CDR3 reads TGTGCCAGCAGCTTCTCCGGGACGTCTAACTATGGCTACACCTTC. Its protein product is CASSFSGTSNYGYTF. Filled out from reference TRBV7-2 and TRBJ1-2, the complete variable domain reads GAGVSQSPSNKVTEKGKDVELRCDPISGHTALYWYRQSLGQGLEFLIYFQGNSAPDKSGLPSDRFSAERTGGSVSTLTIQRTQQEDSAVYLCASSFSGTSNYGYTFGSGTRLTVV.

V is TRBV27 and J is TRBJ1-6, with D perhaps matching TRBD1 (6 bases). Trimming took 5 bases from V and 7 from J, leaving 15 bases between them. Germline CDR1 and CDR2: MNHEY and SMNVEV (reference sequence). CDR3 length: 15 amino acids. CDR3 in amino acids: CASSGRQERNSPLHF. DNA of the CDR3: TGTGCCAGCAGTGGTCGACAGGAGAGAAATTCACCCCTCCACTTT.

The V call is TRBV19, the J call TRBJ1-2, with 7 bases identical to TRBD1. Germline V lookup: CDR1 LNHDA, CDR2 SQIVND (reference sequence). This CDR3 has 13 residues. Trimming took 5 bases from V and 3 from J; bases not matched to a gene: 3. CDR3 loop: CASSPRGDYGYTF. CDR3 coding DNA: TGTGCCAGTAGTCCCAGGGGGGACTATGGCTACACCTTC.

The chain links TRBV4-2 to TRBJ2-5; TRBD2 matches 7 bases. The CDR3 sequence is 15 residues long. Germline CDR1 is LGHNA and CDR2 is YNFKEQ. J was trimmed by 5 bases and V by 2 bases; bases with no gene match: 8. The CDR3 DNA reads as TGTGCCAGCAGCCAAAGCAGCGGGGACCCCGAGACCCAGTACTTC. It encodes CASSQSSGDPETQYF.

This clone was seen a handful of times. The chain uses TRBV6-6 and TRBJ1-1; no reliable D call. Germline CDR1 MNHNY, CDR2 SVGAGI (reference sequence). The CDR3 has 15 amino acids. V was shortened by 6 bases and J by 3 bases, with 17 bases between the two germline ends. This CDR3 is CASRPPPSWDTEAFF. The CDR3 nucleotides read TGTGCCAGCAGGCCACCTCCCTCTTGGGACACTGAAGCTTTCTTT.

The chain's CDR3 is CASSLAQVGGYTDTQYF. CDR3 DNA sequence: TGTGCCAGCAGCTTAGCGCAAGTGGGGGGCTACACAGATACGCAGTATTTT. The chain recombines TRBV7-9 with TRBJ2-3; D might be TRBD1 or TRBD2, each matching 6 bases. CDR1 is SEHNR and CDR2 is FQNEAQ in the germline V gene (reference sequence). There are 17 residues in the CDR3. V lost 0 bases to trimming and J lost 2 bases, with 15 bases between them.

This chain joins TRBV5-1 and TRBJ2-2, with 7 bases lining up with TRBD1. Losses at the gene ends were 0 bases for V and 0 bases for J; bases not matched to a gene: 8. Germline V gives CDR1 SGHRS, CDR2 YFSETQ. There are 18 residues in the CDR3. The CDR3 DNA is TGCGCCAGCAGCTTGGCCGCTCACAGGGGCGCGAACACCGGGGAGCTGTTTTTT. Protein sequence: CASSLAAHRGANTGELFF.